This section outlines one T cell receptor beta chain sequence together with its context. Using immunoSEQ multiplex PCR, the repertoire was profiled, and TCRdb retains in-frame clones only, with some absent. Among a few hundred thousand clones, around 88% were seen once, and the ten largest hold approximately 3.7%. Residents of 20 to 25 US areas, aged about 18 to 95 years, made up the participants. Assignments of participants to cohorts depended upon their own reported clinical history. Recovered participants had two consecutive negative NP/OP PCR tests, healthcare professional clearance, or symptom resolution. CDR3 length: 16 amino acids. Germline V gene data show CDR1 as LGHNA and CDR2 as YSLEER. Trimming cost V 0 bases and J 2 bases, with 13 bases left between them. This record comes from a study of blood T cell repertoires in COVID-19. The overall study: There were acute and convalescent COVID-19 samples, and they came from the United States, Italy and Spain.

The sequence came from a woman in her twenties or thirties who had recovered from COVID-19. The sequencing input was PBMCs or T cells enriched from blood (not recorded which). The chain employs TRBV4-3 and TRBJ1-1, with D unresolved. The CDR3 protein is CASSQDPYGQNTEAFF. CDR3 bases: TGCGCCAGCAGCCAAGATCCCTATGGGCAAAACACTGAAGCTTTCTTT.